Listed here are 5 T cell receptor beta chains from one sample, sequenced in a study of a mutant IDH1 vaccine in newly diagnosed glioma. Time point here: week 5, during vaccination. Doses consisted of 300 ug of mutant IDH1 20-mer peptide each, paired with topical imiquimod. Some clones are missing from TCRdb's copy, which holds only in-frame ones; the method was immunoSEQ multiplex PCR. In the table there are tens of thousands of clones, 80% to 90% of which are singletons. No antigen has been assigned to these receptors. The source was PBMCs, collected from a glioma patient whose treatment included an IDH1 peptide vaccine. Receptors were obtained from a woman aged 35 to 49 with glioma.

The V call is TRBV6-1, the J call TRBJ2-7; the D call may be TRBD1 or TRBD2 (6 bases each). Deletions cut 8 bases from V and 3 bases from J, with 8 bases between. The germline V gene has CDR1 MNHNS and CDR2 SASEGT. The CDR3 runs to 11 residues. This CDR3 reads CASEGGYEQYF. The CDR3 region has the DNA TGTGCCAGCGAGGGGGGCTACGAGCAGTACTTC.

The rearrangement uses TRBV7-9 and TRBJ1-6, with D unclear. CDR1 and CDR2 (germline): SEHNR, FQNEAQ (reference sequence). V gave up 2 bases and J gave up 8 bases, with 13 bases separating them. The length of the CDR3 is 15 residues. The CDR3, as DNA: TGTGCCAGCAGCTTAACGGGTGCGGTGGATTCACCCCTCCACTTT. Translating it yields CASSLTGAVDSPLHF.

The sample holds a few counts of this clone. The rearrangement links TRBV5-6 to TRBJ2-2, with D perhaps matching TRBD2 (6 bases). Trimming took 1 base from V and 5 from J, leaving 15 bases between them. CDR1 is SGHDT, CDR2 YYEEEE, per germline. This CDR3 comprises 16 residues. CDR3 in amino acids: CASSLPGETGTGELFF. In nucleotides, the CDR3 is TGTGCCAGCAGCTTGCCGGGGGAGACGGGGACCGGGGAGCTGTTTTTT.

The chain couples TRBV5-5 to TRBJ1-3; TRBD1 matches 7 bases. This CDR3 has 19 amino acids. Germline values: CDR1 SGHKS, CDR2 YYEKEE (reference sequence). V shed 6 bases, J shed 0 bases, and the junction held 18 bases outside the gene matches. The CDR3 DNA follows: TGTGCCAGCACTACCACCCCGGTTACCGGGACAGACTCTGGAAACACCATATATTTT. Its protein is CASTTTPVTGTDSGNTIYF.

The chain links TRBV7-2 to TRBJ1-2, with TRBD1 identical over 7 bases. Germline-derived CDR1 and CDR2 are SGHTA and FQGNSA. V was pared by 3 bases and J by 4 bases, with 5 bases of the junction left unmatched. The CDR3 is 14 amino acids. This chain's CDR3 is CASSFRDSFYGYTF. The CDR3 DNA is TGTGCCAGCAGCTTCCGGGACAGCTTCTATGGCTACACCTTC.